This TCR beta chain emerged from a study of blood T cell repertoires in COVID-19. Study details: Recovered status in Cohort 3 required two negative PCRs, clearance, or symptom resolution. Specimens from acute and convalescent COVID-19 originated in the United States, Italy and Spain. PBMCs, B-cell-depleted T cells, or T cells provided the cDNA or gDNA that made up the material.

Germline CDR1 and CDR2: MNHEY and SMNVEV (reference sequence). Trimming stripped 1 base from V and 0 bases from J, with 12 bases between. The CDR3 runs 17 residues. How the authors handled the data: Estimation of nucleated cell counts relied on the amplification of reference gene primers. Libraries were prepared by immunoSEQ multiplex PCR; TCRdb keeps only in-frame clonotypes and omits some of them. The DNA was the basis for D and trimming; V, J and clone size are from that table. The sample has a few hundred thousand clones, 88% seen once; the top ten hold approximately 2%. Sequencing was done on a sample of PBMCs or T cells enriched from blood (not recorded which). The origin of this receptor is a woman aged 60 to 75 in a cohort exposed to, infected with or recovered from COVID-19 (not recorded which). J is TRBJ2-2 and V is TRBV27, with D hard to call. The CDR3: CASSLLSRRTNTGELFF. The CDR3 DNA follows: TGTGCCAGCAGTTTATTATCGCGGCGTACGAACACCGGGGAGCTGTTTTTT.